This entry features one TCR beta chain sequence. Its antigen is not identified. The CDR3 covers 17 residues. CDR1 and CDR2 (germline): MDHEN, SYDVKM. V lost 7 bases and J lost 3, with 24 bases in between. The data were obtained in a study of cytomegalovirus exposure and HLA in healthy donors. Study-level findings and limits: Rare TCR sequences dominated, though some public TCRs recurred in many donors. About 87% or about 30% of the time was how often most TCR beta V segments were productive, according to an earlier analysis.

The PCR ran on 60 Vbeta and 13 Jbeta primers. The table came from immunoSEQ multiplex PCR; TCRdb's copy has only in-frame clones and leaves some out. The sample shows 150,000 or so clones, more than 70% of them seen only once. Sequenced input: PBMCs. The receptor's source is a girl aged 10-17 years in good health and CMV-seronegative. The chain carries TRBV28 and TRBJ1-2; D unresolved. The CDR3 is CASTRGMTPLPHYGYTF. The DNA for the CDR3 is TGTGCCAGCACCCGAGGGATGACACCCCTTCCCCACTATGGCTACACCTTC.